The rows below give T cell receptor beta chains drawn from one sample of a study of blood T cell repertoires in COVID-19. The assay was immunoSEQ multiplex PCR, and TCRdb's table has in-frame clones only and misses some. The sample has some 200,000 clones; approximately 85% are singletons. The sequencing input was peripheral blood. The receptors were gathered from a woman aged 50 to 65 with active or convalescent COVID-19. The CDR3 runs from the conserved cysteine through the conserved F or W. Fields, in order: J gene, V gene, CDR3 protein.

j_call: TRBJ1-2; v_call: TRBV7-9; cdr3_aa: CATTDREELQYGYTF
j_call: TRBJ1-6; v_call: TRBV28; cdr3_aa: CASSFTGSQRNSPLHF
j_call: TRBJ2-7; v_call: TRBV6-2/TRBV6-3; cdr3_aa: CASSVSSYEQYF
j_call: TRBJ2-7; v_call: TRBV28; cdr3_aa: CASSLGPGQTYEQYF
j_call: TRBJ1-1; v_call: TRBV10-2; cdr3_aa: CASRNSEAFF
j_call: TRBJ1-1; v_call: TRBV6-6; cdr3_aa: CASSYSSLGGEAFF
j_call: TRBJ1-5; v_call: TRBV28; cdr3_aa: CASSLQTEGYGQPQHF
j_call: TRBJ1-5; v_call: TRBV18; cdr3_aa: CASSPPGQSDQPQHF
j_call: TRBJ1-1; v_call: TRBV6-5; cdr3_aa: CASSYGDMDYAFF
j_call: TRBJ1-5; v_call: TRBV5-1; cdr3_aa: CASSLGGYNQPQHF
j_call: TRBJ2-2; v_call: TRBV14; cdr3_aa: CASSTTNRELFF
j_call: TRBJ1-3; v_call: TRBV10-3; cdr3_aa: CAIAPRGSGNTIYF
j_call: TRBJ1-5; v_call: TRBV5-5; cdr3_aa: CASSLFPGGNQPQHF
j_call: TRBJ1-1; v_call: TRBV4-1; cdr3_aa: CASSQGTGWAEAFF
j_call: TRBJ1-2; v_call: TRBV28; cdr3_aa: CASIVSGTAYGYTF
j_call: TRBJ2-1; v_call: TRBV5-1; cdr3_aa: CASSLSGTSGRDWNEQFF
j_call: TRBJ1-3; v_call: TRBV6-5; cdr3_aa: CATDPGGGSGNTIYF
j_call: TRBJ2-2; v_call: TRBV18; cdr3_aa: CASSPRQTGTGELFF
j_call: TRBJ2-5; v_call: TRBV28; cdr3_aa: CASSLRGETQYF
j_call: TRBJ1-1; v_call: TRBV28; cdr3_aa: CASSYPRDRGFAFF
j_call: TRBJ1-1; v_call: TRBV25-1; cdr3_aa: CASSEFRGTEAFF
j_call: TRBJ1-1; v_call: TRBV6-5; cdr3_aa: CASSSTAMNTEAFF
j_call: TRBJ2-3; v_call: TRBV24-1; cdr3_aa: CATSDTGSTDTQYF
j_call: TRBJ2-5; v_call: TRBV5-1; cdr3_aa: CASSLGSNYQETQYF
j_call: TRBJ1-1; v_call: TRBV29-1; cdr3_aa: CSLIPQGLGEAFF
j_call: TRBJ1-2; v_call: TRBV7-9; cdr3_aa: CASSRDRETGGYTF
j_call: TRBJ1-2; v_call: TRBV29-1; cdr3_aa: CSVVSPGGALYGYTF
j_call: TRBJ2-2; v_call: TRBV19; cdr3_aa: CASSIPSSNSNTGELFF
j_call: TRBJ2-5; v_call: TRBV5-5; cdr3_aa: CASSLAASGGASRETQYF
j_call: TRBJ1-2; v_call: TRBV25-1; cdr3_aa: CASSDGQTWNF
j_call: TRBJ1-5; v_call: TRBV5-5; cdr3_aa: CASSTQGVQPQHF
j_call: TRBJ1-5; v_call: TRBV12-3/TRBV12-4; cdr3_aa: CASSFTGLQPQHF
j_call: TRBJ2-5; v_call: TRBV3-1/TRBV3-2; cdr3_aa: CASSQGTGRQGETQYF
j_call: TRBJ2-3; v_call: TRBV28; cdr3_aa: CASSSLRERTDTQYF
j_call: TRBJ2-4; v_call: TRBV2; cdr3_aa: CASRTLAKNIQYF
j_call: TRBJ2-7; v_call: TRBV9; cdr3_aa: CASSVPGLSSYEQYF
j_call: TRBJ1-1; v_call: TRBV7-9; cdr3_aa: CASSTRTAGVEAFF
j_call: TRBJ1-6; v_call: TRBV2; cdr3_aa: CASSERQSMSSYNSPLHF
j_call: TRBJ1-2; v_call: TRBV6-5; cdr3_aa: CASRTNRGLDYTF
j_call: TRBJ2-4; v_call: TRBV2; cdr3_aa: CASSRDRGSKNIQYF
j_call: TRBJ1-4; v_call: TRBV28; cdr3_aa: CASSLYTGGYEKLFF
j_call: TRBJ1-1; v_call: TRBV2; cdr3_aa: CASVRGTEAFF
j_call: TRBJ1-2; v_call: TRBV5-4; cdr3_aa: CASSRDSVYGYTF
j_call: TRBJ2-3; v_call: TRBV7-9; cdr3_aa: CASSLAGSGGTQYF
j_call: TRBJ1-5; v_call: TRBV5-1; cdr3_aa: CASSLNPEGNQPQHF
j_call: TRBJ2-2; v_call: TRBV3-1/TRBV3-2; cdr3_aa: CASSQDFSGVTGELFF
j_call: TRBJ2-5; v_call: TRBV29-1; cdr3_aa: CSVAALPGETQYF
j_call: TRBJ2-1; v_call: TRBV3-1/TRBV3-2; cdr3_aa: CASSPLLAGVYNEQFF
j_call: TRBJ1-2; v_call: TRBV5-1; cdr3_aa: CASSTDRGQAGYTF
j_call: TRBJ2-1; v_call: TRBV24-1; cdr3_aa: CATRGGALGLYNEQFF